This TCR beta chain came from a study of blood T cell repertoires in COVID-19. Looking at the study overall: From the United States, Italy and Spain came samples of acute and convalescent COVID-19. The analysed material was cDNA or gDNA that came from T cells, B-cell-depleted T cells, or PBMCs.

The V gene lost 5 bases and the J gene lost 4 bases, with 15 bases spanning the gap. Per the germline V gene, CDR1 is LNHDA and CDR2 is SQIVND (reference sequence). This CDR3 comprises 15 residues. Seattle participants joined during active infection and were tracked over time. Original analysis: Estimation of nucleated cell counts was performed using reference gene primer amplification. Profiled with immunoSEQ multiplex PCR; TCRdb holds only in-frame clones, not every one. The V and J calls and clone size come from that table; D and trimming were worked out from the DNA. The sample yields about 420,000 clones, roughly 89% seen once. The table lists this clone with a count of one.

The specimen was peripheral blood. The source of this sequence is a man younger than 35 with COVID-19, enrolled during active disease. The V and J genes are TRBV19 and TRBJ2-1; tentatively, D is TRBD2 (6 bases). This chain's CDR3 is CASSWGEADYNEQFF. CDR3 nucleotide sequence: TGTGCCAGTAGTTGGGGGGAGGCGGATTACAATGAGCAGTTCTTC.